Listed below are T cell receptor beta chains from one sample, sequenced in a study of cytomegalovirus exposure and HLA in healthy donors. The repertoire was sequenced with immunoSEQ multiplex PCR; TCRdb's copy has only in-frame clones and lacks some. The sample records 120,000 or so clones, roughly three quarters being singletons. Sequenced: PBMCs. Every receptor here comes from a man aged 25 to 40 in good health and CMV-seropositive. CDR3s include the opening cysteine and the closing phenylalanine or tryptophan. Each record gives: CDR3 length, clone size, J gene, V gene, D gene, CDR3 DNA, CDR3 protein. A D gene is named only where the DNA matches it firmly. Where a row states a size, it is once, few, many or the class of an expanded clone; other rows omit it.

length: 13; size: once; J: TRBJ2-3; V: TRBV30; D: TRBD2; DNA: TGTGCCTTTAGCGGGGGAAGCACAGATACGCAGTATTTT; CDR3: CAFSGGSTDTQYF
length: 16; size: .; J: TRBJ1-1; V: TRBV5-1; D: .; DNA: TGCGCCAGCAGTCCAAACGGGGGAATATTCAACACTGAAGCTTTCTTT; CDR3: CASSPNGGIFNTEAFF
length: 12; size: .; J: TRBJ1-6; V: TRBV2; D: .; DNA: TGTGCCAGCAAACAGAATAATTCACCCCTCCACTTT; CDR3: CASKQNNSPLHF
length: 14; size: few; J: TRBJ1-2; V: TRBV6-5; D: TRBD1; DNA: TGTGCCAGCAGTCTTTTGACAGGGGACTATGGCTACACCTTC; CDR3: CASSLLTGDYGYTF
length: 15; size: .; J: TRBJ1-5; V: TRBV5-1; D: .; DNA: TGCGCCAGCAGCTTGGGGACAGTAGATAATCAGCCCCAGCATTTT; CDR3: CASSLGTVDNQPQHF
length: 16; size: .; J: TRBJ2-2; V: TRBV4-1; D: .; DNA: TGCGCCAGCAGCCGACAGGGACTAGTGAACACCGGGGAGCTGTTTTTT; CDR3: CASSRQGLVNTGELFF
length: 13; size: .; J: TRBJ1-2; V: TRBV19; D: .; DNA: TGTGCCAGTAGTATAGATACTAGGTACCGCTACACCTTC; CDR3: CASSIDTRYRYTF
length: 16; size: .; J: TRBJ1-6; V: TRBV6-5; D: .; DNA: TGTGCCAGCAGTTCCTCTGGTGTCAGGATGCATTCACCCCTCCACTTT; CDR3: CASSSSGVRMHSPLHF
length: 15; size: once; J: TRBJ2-7; V: TRBV7-6; D: TRBD2; DNA: TGTGCCAGCAGCCCACTAGCGGGGTCCTCCTACGAGCAGTACTTC; CDR3: CASSPLAGSSYEQYF
length: 15; size: few; J: TRBJ1-5; V: TRBV5-1; D: .; DNA: TGCGCCAGCAGCTTGGCCCCAGGGAGCAATCAGCCCCAGCATTTT; CDR3: CASSLAPGSNQPQHF
length: 13; size: .; J: TRBJ2-7; V: TRBV7-9; D: .; DNA: TGTGCCAGCAGCTTGTCGTCCTTGTACGAGCAGTACTTC; CDR3: CASSLSSLYEQYF
length: 15; size: .; J: TRBJ1-3; V: TRBV6-1; D: TRBD1; DNA: TGTGCCAGCAGTGGCCAGGGGGCCAGTGGAAACACCATATATTTT; CDR3: CASSGQGASGNTIYF
length: 15; size: many; J: TRBJ1-5; V: TRBV7-2; D: .; DNA: TGTGCCAGCAGCTTTATGACAGGAACCAATCAGCCCCAGCATTTT; CDR3: CASSFMTGTNQPQHF
length: 13; size: .; J: TRBJ1-1; V: TRBV5-5; D: .; DNA: TGTGCCAGCAGCTTGCAAGGGGACACTGAAGCTTTCTTT; CDR3: CASSLQGDTEAFF
length: 14; size: .; J: TRBJ1-1; V: TRBV6-5; D: .; DNA: TGTGCCAGCAGTGAAAGGGGTACAGTCACTGAAGCTTTCTTT; CDR3: CASSERGTVTEAFF